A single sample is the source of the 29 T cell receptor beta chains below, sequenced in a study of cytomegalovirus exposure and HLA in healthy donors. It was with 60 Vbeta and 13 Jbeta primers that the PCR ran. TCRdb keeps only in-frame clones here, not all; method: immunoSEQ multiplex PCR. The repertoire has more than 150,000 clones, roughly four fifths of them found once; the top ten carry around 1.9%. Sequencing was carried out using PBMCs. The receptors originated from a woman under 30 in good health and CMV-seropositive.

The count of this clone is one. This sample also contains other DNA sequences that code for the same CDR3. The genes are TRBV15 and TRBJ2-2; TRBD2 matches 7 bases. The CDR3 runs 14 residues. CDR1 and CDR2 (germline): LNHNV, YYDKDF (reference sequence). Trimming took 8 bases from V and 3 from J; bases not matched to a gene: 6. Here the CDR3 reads CATSGTKYTGELFF. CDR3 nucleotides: TGTGCCACCTCCGGGACTAAGTACACCGGGGAGCTGTTTTTT.

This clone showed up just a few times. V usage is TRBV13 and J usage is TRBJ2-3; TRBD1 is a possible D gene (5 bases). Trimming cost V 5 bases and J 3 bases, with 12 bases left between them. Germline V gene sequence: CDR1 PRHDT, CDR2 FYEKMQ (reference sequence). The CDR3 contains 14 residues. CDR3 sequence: CASSQGALTDTQYF. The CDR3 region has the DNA TGTGCCAGCAGCCAAGGGGCTTTAACAGATACGCAGTATTTT.

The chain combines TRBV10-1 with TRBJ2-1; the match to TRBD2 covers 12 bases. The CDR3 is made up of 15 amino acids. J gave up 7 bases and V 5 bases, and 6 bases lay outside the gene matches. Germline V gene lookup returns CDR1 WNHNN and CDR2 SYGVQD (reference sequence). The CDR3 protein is CASSLAGGPRNEQFF. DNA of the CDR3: TGCGCCAGCAGTCTAGCGGGGGGGCCTCGAAATGAGCAGTTCTTC.

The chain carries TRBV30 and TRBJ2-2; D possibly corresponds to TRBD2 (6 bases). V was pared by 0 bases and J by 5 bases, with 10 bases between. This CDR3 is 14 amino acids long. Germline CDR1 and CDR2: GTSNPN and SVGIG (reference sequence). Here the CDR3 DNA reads TGTGCCTGGAGTGTGACTAGGACGACCGGGGAGCTGTTTTTT. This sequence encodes CAWSVTRTTGELFF.

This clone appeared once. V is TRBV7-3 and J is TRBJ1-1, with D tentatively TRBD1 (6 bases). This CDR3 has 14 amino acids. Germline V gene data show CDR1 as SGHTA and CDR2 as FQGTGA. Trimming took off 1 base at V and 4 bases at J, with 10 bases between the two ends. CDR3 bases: TGTGCCAGCAGCTTAAAGGGGGGGGTCACTGAAGCTTTCTTT. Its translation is CASSLKGGVTEAFF.

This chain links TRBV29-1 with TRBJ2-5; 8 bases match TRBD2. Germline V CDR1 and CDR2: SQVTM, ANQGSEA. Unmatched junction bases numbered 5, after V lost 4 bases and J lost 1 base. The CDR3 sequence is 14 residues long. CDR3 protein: CSVASAGVQETQYF. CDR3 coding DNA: TGCAGCGTTGCATCAGCGGGGGTCCAAGAGACCCAGTACTTC.

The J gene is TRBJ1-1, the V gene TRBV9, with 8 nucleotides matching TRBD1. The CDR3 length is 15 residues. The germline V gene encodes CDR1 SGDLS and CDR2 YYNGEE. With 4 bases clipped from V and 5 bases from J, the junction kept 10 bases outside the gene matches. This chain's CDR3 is CASSSRNRGDTEAFF. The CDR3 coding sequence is TGTGCCAGCAGCTCCCGTAACAGGGGGGATACTGAAGCTTTCTTT.

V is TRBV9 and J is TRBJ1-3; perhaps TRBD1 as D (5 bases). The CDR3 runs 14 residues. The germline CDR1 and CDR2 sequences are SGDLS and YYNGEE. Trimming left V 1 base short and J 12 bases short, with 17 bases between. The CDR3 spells CASSVTGRATNIYF. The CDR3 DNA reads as TGTGCCAGCAGCGTAACAGGACGGGCAACAAACATATATTTT.

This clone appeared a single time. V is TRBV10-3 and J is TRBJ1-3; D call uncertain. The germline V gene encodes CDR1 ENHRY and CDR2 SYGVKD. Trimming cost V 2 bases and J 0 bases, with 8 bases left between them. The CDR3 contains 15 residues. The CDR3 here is CAISEPGRSGNTIYF. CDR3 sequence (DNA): TGTGCCATCAGTGAGCCTGGGCGCTCTGGAAACACCATATATTTT.

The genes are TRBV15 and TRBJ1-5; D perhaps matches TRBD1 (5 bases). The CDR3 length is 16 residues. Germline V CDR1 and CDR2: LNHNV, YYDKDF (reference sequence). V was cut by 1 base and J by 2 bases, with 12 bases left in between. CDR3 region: CATSRARGRGNQPQHF. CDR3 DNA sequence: TGTGCCACCAGCAGAGCTAGGGGAAGGGGCAATCAGCCCCAGCATTTT.

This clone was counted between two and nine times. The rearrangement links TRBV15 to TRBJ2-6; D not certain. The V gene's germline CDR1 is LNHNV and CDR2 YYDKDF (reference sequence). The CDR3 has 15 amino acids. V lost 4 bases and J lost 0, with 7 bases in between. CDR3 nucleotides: TGTGCCACCAGCACCCCAGTCTCTGGGGCCAACGTCCTGACTTTC. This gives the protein CATSTPVSGANVLTF.

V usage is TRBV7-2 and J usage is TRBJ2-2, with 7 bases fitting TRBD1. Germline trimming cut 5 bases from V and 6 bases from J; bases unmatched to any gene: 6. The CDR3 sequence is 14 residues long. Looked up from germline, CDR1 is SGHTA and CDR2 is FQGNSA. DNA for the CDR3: TGTGCCAGCAGCGTGGGACAGTACGCCGGGGAGCTGTTTTTT. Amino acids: CASSVGQYAGELFF.

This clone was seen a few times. This CDR3 is CASSLTGGTEAFF. The CDR3 DNA reads as TGTGCCAGCAGCTTAACAGGCGGCACTGAAGCTTTCTTT. The rearrangement joins TRBV2 to TRBJ1-1, with D possibly matching TRBD1 (5 bases). Trimming stripped 6 bases from V and 4 bases from J, with 12 bases between. Germline V gives CDR1 SNHLY, CDR2 FYNNEI. The CDR3 contains 13 residues.

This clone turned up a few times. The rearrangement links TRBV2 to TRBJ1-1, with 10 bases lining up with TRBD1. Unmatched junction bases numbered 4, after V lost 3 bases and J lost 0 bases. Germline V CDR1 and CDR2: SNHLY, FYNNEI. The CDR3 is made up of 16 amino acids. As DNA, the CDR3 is TGTGCCAGCAGTGACCAGACAGGGGGCCTGAACACTGAAGCTTTCTTT. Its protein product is CASSDQTGGLNTEAFF.

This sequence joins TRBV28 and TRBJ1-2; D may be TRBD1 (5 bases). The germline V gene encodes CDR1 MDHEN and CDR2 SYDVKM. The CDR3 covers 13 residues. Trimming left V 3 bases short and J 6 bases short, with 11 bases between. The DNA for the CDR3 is TGTGCCAGCAGTTTTAGGGGTTCGGATGGCTACACCTTC. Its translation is CASSFRGSDGYTF.

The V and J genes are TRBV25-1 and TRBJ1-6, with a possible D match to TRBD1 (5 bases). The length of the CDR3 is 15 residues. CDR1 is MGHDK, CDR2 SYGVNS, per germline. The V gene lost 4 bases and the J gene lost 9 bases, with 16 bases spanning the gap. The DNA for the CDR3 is TGTGCCAGCAGTGCCATGCAGGGATTGGGTTCACCCCTCCACTTT. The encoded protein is CASSAMQGLGSPLHF. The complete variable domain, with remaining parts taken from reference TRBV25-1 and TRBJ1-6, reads EADIYQTPRYLVIGTGKKITLECSQTMGHDKMYWYQQDPGMELHLIHYSYGVNSTEKGDLSSESTVSRIRTEHFPLTLESARPSHTSQYLCASSAMQGLGSPLHFGNGTRLTVT.

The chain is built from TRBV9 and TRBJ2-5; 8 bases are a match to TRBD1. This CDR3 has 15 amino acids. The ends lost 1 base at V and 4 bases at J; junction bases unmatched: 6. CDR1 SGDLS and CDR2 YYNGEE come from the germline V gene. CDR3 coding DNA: TGTGCCAGCAGCGTACACGGACAGGGCGTAGAGACCCAGTACTTC. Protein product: CASSVHGQGVETQYF.

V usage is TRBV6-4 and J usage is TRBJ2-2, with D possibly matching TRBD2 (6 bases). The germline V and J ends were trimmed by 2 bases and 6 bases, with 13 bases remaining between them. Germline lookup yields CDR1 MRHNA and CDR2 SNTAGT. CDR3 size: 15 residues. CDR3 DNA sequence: TGTGCCAGCAGTGACGGGGGGAACTCTGCCGGGGAGCTGTTTTTT. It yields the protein CASSDGGNSAGELFF.

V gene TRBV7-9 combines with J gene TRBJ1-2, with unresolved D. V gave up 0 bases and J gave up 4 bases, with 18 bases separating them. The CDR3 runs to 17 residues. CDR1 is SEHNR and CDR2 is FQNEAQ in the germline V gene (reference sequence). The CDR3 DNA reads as TGTGCCAGCAGCTTAGCGTCGGGTACCTCCTCTTCCTATGGCTACACCTTC. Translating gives CASSLASGTSSSYGYTF.

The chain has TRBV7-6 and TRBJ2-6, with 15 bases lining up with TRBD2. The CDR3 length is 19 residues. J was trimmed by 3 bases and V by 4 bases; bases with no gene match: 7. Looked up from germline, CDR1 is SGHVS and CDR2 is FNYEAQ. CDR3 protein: CASSSGLAGGRSGANVLTF. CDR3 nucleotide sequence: TGTGCCAGCAGCTCCGGACTAGCGGGGGGGCGGAGTGGGGCCAACGTCCTGACTTTC.

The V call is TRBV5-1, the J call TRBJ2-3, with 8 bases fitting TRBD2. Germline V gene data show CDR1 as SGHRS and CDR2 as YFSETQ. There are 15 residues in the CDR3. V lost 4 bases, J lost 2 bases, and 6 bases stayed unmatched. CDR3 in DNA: TGCGCCAGCAGCCCCGAGCGGGGGTACACAGATACGCAGTATTTT. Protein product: CASSPERGYTDTQYF.

The CDR3: CASSTFSNGAKNIQYF. The CDR3 DNA follows: TGTGCCAGTAGTACTTTTTCTAACGGGGCCAAAAACATTCAGTACTTC. V is TRBV19 and J is TRBJ2-4; D is uncertain. Trimming took 4 bases from V and 1 from J, leaving 14 bases between them. Germline values: CDR1 LNHDA, CDR2 SQIVND (reference sequence). The length of the CDR3 is 16 residues.

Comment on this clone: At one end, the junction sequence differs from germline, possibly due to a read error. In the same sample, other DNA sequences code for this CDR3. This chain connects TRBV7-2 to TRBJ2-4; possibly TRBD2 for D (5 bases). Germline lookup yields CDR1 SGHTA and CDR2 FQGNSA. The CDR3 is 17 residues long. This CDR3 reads CASSLARGRIAKNIQYF. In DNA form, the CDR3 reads TGTGCTAGCAGCTTAGCGCGCGGGCGAATAGCCAAAAACATTCAGTACTTC.

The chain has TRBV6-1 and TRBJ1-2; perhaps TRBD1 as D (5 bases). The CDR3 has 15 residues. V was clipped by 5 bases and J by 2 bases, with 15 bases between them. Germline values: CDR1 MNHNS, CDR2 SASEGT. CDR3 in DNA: TGTGCCAGCAGTAAATTGGACGGGGGGAACTATGGCTACACCTTC. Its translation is CASSKLDGGNYGYTF.

The CDR3, as DNA: TGCGCCAGCAGCCTGAGGACAGGCAGCAATCAGCCCCAGCATTTT. The encoded protein is CASSLRTGSNQPQHF. This rearrangement joins TRBV5-1 to TRBJ1-5, with 7 bases identical to TRBD1. The CDR3 runs 15 residues. Per the germline V gene, CDR1 is SGHRS and CDR2 is YFSETQ. V gave up 4 bases and J gave up 1 base; unmatched junction bases: 5.

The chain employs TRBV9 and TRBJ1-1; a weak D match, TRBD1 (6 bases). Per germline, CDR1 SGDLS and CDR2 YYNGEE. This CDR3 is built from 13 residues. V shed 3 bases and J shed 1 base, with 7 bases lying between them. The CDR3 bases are TGTGCCAGCAGCGAGGGACAGAACACTGAAGCTTTCTTT. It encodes CASSEGQNTEAFF.

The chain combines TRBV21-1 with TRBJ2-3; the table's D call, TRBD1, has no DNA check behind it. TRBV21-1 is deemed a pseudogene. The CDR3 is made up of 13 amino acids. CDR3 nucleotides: TGTGCCAGCAGCGCTCGAATTTTGGCTACGCAGTATTTT. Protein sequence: CASSARILATQYF.

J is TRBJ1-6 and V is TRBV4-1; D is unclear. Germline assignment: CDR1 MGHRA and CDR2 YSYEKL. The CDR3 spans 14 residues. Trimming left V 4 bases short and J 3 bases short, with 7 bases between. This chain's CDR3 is CASSREIYNSPLHF. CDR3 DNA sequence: TGCGCCAGCAGCCGCGAGATCTATAATTCACCCCTCCACTTT.

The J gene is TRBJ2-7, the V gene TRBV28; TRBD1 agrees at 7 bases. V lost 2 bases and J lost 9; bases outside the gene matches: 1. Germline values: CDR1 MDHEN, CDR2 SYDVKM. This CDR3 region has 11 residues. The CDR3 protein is CASSLRDRQYF. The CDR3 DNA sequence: TGTGCCAGCAGTTTACGGGACAGGCAGTACTTC.